These 5 T cell receptor beta chains originate from one sample sequenced in a study of T cell repertoires in ileal Crohn's disease. Profiled with immunoSEQ multiplex PCR; TCRdb holds only in-frame clones, not every one. The sample records fewer than 13,000 clones, more than 70% being singletons. The time point here: neoterminal ileum biopsy at postoperative endoscopy, about 6 months after surgery. Sample: ileal tissue. These receptors were taken from an adult with Crohn's disease.

The gene calls are TRBV7-2 and TRBJ2-7; D is uncertain. The V end was cut by 1 base, the J end by 3 bases, with 10 bases between. This CDR3 has 14 residues. In germline, CDR1 is SGHTA, CDR2 FQGNSA. CDR3 sequence (DNA): TGTGCCAGCAGCTTAGACTCAGCGCTCTACGAGCAGTACTTC. It codes for CASSLDSALYEQYF.

The chain couples TRBV5-1 to TRBJ2-1; 12 nucleotides line up with TRBD2. CDR1 is SGHRS, CDR2 YFSETQ, per germline. The V gene end was trimmed by 4 bases and the J gene end by 10 bases; junction bases not matched to a gene: 9. The CDR3 runs to 15 residues. CDR3 loop: CASSPSSGGAGEQFF. The CDR3 region has the DNA TGCGCCAGCAGCCCCTCTAGCGGGGGGGCCGGAGAGCAGTTCTTC.

This clone was seen only a few times. The chain employs TRBV5-1 and TRBJ2-1; D remains ambiguous. V lost 2 bases to trimming and J lost 9 bases, with 12 bases between them. This CDR3 is built from 13 residues. Germline V lookup: CDR1 SGHRS, CDR2 YFSETQ. The CDR3 DNA sequence: TGCGCCAGCAGCTTTCGCCAGGTCGGTGAGCAGTTCTTC. This sequence encodes CASSFRQVGEQFF.

V is TRBV5-4 and J is TRBJ2-1; D unresolved. V gave up 0 bases and J gave up 9 bases, with 7 bases separating them. The germline V gene encodes CDR1 SGHNT and CDR2 YYREEE (reference sequence). The CDR3 is 12 residues long. For the CDR3, the DNA is TGTGCCAGCAGCTTGGAGCACCGTGAGCAGTTCTTC. Translated, it gives CASSLEHREQFF.

The rearrangement joins TRBV12-5 to TRBJ2-1; D not certain. There are 12 residues in the CDR3. Trimming took 4 bases from V and 6 from J, leaving 7 bases between them. Germline assignment: CDR1 LGHNT and CDR2 FRNRAP. In nucleotides, the CDR3 is TGTGCTAGTGGTTCCCTCGGCAATGAGCAGTTCTTC. Translating gives CASGSLGNEQFF.